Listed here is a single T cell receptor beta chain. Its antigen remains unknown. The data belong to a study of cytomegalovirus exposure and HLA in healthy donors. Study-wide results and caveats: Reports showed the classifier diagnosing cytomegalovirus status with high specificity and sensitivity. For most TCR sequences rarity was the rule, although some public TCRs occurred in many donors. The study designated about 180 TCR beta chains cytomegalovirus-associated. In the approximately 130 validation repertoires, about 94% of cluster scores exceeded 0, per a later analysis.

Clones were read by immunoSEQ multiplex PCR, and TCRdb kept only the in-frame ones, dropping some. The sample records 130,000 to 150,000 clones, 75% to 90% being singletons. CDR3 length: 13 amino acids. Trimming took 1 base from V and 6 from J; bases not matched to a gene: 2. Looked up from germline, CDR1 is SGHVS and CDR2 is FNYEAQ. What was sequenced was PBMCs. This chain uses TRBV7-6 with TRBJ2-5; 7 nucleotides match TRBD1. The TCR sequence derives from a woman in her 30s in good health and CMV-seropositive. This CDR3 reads CASSLGTGQTQYF. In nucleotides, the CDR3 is TGTGCCAGCAGCTTAGGGACAGGTCAGACCCAGTACTTC.